Sequencing of this T cell receptor beta chain was carried out in a study of CD8 T cells in ankylosing spondylitis. Overall study results and limits: Past research had described some motif variants in reactive arthritis synovial fluid and blood. Roughly eight highly homologous variants made up a TCR beta motif that seemed to typify ankylosing spondylitis blood. Relatively scarce in peripheral blood, disease-linked clones were CD8+.

This clonotype has at least ten counts. Its antigen remains unidentified. Generation of TCR beta libraries employed quantitative 5'-RACE incorporating molecular barcodes. Via MiXCR, TCRdb re-called the 5' RACE reads, giving one row per CDR3 protein. Here the sample spans 150,000 to 250,000 distinct CDR3 sequences, around 13% being singletons. Germline loops: CDR1 SGHRS, CDR2 YFSETQ. The CDR3 has 17 amino acids. Trimming removed 3 bases from V and 4 bases from J; junction bases left unmatched: 10. The specimen was blood, either unsorted or a sorted T cell fraction (not recorded which). The gene calls are TRBV5-1 and TRBJ2-2; the match to TRBD1 covers 9 bases. The origin of this receptor is a male donor with ankylosing spondylitis or in good health (not recorded which). Written as DNA, the CDR3 is TGCGCCAGCAGCTCGCTACAGGGGGCGGTTGGCACCGGGGAGCTGTTTTTT. It translates to CASSSLQGAVGTGELFF.